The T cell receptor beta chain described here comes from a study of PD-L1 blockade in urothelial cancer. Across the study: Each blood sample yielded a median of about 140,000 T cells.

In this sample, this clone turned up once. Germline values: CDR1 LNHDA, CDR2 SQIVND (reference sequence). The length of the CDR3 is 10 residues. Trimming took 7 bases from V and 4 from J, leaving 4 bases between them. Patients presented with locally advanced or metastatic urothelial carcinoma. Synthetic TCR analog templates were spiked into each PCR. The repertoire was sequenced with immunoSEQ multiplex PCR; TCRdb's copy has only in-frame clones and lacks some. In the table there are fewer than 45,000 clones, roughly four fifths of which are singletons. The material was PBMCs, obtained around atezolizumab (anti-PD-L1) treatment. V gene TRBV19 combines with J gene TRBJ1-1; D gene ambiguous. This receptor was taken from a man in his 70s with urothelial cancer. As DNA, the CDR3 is TGTGCCAGTACAGGCACTGAAGCTTTCTTT. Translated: CASTGTEAFF.